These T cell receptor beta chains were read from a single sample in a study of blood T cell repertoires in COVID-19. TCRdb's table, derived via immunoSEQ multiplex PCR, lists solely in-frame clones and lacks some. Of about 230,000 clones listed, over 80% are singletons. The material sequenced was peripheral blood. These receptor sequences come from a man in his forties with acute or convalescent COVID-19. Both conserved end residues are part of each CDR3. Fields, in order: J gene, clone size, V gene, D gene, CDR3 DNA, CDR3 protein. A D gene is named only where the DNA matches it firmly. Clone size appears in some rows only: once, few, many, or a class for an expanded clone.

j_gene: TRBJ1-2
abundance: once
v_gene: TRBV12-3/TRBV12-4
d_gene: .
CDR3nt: TGTGCCAGCAGTCCGGGGATCTTTGGGGGCTACACCTTC
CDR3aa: CASSPGIFGGYTF

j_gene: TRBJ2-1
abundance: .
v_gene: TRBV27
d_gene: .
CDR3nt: TGTGCCAGCCGGGGGACGATCTACAATGAGCAGTTCTTC
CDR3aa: CASRGTIYNEQFF

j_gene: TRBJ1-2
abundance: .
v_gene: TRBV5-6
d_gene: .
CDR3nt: TGTGCCAGCAGCTTGCAGGGAGGCTATGGCTACACCTTC
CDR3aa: CASSLQGGYGYTF

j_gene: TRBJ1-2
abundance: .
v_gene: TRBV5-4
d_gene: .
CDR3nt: TGTGCCAGCAGCTTTGCGGGGCCCGAGGGTGGCTACACCTTC
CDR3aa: CASSFAGPEGGYTF

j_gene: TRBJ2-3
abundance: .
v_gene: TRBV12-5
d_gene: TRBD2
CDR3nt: TGTGCTAGTGGTCCGGGACTAGCGGTGAGCACAGATACGCAGTATTTT
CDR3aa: CASGPGLAVSTDTQYF

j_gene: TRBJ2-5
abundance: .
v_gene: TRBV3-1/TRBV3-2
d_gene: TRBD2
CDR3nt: TGTGCCAGCAGCCAGGGAGGGACGCCACAAGAGACCCAGTACTTC
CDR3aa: CASSQGGTPQETQYF

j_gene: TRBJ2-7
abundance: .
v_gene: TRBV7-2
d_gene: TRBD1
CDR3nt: TGTGCCAGCAGCTTACAGGGGGCGGCTGGCGAGCAGTACTTC
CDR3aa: CASSLQGAAGEQYF

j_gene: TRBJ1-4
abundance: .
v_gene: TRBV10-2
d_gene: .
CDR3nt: TGCGCCAGCAGTGAGATCGGGAGGGAAAAACTGTTTTTT
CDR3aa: CASSEIGREKLFF

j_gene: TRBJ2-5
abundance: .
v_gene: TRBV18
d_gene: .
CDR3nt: TGTGCCAGCTCACCAAGGTCGGCGGGGGAGACCCAGTACTTC
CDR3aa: CASSPRSAGETQYF

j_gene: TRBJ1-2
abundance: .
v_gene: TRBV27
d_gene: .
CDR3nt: TGTGCCAGCAGTTTAAAGGGGGAAGGATATGGCTACACCTTC
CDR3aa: CASSLKGEGYGYTF

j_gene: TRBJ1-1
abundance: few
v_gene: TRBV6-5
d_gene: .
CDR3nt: TGTGCCAGCAGCACGGGGGGCTCGAACACTGAAGCTTTCTTT
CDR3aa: CASSTGGSNTEAFF

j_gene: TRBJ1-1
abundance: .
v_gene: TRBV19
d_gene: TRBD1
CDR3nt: TGTGCCAGTACCAAAGGGACAGGGATTTCCGATCAAGCTTTCTTT
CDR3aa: CASTKGTGISDQAFF

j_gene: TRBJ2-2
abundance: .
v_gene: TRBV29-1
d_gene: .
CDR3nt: TGCAGCGTTGGAGCCGGGGAGCTGTTTTTT
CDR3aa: CSVGAGELFF

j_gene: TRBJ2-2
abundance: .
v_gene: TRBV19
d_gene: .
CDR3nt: TGTGCCAGTAGTATATCTGGGCCCGGGGAGCTGTTTTTT
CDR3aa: CASSISGPGELFF

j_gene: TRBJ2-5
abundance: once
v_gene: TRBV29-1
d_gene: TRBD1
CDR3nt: TGCAGCGCAGGGGACAGGGGGCTTGAGACCCAGTACTTC
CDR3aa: CSAGDRGLETQYF

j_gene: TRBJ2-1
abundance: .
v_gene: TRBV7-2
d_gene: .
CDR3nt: TGTGCCAGCAGCTTGGACTCGAACAATGAGCAGTTCTTC
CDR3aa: CASSLDSNNEQFF

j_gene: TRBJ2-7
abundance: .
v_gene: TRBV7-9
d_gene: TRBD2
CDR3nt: TGTGCCAGCAGCGGCAGACTAGCGGCATCCTACGAGCAGTACTTC
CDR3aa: CASSGRLAASYEQYF

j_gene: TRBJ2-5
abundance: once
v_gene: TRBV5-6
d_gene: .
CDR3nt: TGTGCCAGCAGCTTGACAGGGCAGCAAGAGACCCAGTACTTC
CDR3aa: CASSLTGQQETQYF

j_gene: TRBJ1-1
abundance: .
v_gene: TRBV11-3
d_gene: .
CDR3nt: TGTGCCAGCAGCCCCGGCGCCTCGACTGCTGAAGCTTTCTTT
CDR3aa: CASSPGASTAEAFF

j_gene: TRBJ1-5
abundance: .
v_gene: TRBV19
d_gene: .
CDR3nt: TGTGCCAGTATCCACAGGGAAGGAGACGGTCAGCCCCAGCATTTT
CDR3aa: CASIHREGDGQPQHF

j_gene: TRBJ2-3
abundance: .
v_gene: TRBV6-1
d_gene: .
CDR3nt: TGTGCCAGCAGCGAAGGCGGAACGCCGGAAATGGCTACGCAGTATTTT
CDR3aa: CASSEGGTPEMATQYF

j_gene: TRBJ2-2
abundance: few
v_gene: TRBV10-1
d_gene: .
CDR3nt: TGCGCCAGCAGCCGAAGACAGGTTTCCGGGGAGCTGTTTTTT
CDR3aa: CASSRRQVSGELFF

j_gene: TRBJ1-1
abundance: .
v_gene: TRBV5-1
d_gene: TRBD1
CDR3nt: TGCGCCAGCAGCTGGGACAGCCTTACCACTGAAGCTTTCTTT
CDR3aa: CASSWDSLTTEAFF

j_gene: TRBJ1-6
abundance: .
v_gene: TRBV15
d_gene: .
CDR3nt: TGTGCCACCAGCAGAGGGGCAGGGGCCTATAATTCACCCCTCCACTTT
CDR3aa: CATSRGAGAYNSPLHF

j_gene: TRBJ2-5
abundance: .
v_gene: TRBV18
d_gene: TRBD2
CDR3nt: TGTGCCAGCTCACCGCGGACTAGCGGAGGGACCCAGTACTTC
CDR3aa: CASSPRTSGGTQYF

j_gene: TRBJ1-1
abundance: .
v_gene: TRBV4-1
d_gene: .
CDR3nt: TGCGCCAGCAGCCGCCAGGGTGGAGTAGGGATGAACACTGAAGCTTTCTTT
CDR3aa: CASSRQGGVGMNTEAFF

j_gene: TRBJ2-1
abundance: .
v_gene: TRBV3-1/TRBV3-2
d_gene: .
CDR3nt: TGTGCCAGCAGCCACGAAGAAAGGGGGAAGCAGTTCTTC
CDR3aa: CASSHEERGKQFF

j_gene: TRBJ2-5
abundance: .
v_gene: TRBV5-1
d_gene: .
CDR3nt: TGCGCCAGCAGCTTGGACAGGGCGATAGGGGTGACCCAGTACTTC
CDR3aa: CASSLDRAIGVTQYF

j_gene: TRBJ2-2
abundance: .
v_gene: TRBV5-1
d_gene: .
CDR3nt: TGCGCCAGCACTTGGACAGCGAACACCGGGGAGCTGTTTTTT
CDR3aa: CASTWTANTGELFF

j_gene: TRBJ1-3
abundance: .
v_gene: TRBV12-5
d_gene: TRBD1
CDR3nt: TGTGCTAGTGGCCCTCCGGGACAGGGGGGATTCTGGTCTGGAAACACCATATATTTT
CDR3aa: CASGPPGQGGFWSGNTIYF

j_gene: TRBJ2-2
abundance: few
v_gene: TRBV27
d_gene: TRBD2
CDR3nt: TGTGCCAGCAGTTTATCCCTAGCGGGGCAGAACACCGGGGAGCTGTTTTTT
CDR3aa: CASSLSLAGQNTGELFF

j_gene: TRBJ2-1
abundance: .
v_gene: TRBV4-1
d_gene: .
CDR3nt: TGCGCCAGCAGCCCGTACGGGATACCCTCCTACAATGAGCAGTTCTTC
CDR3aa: CASSPYGIPSYNEQFF

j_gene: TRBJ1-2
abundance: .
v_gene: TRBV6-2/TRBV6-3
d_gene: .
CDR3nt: TGTGCCAGCAGTCCCCTAGCACGGATTAATAACTATGGCTACACCTTC
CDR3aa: CASSPLARINNYGYTF

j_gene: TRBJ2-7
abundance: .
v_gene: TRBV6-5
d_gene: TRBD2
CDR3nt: TGTGCCAGCAAGGGACTAGCGGGAATCTACGAGCAGTACTTC
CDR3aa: CASKGLAGIYEQYF

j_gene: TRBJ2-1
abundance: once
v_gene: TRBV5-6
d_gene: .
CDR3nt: TGTGCCAGCAGCCATATCTGGAGGTTGATTCAGTTCTTC
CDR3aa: CASSHIWRLIQFF

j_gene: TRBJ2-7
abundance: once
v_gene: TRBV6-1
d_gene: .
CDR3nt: TGTGCCAGCAGTGATAGGGCACGGGGCTCCTACGAGCAGTACTTC
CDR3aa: CASSDRARGSYEQYF

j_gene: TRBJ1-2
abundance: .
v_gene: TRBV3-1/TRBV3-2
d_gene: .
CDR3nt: TGTGCCAGCAGCCAAGATCGGGGAGCAGGCGGCTACACCTTC
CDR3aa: CASSQDRGAGGYTF

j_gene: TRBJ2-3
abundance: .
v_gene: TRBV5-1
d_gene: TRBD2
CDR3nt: TGCGCCAGCAGCAGCGGGAATACAGATACGCAGTATTTT
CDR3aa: CASSSGNTDTQYF

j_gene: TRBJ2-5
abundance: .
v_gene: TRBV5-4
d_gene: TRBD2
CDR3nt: TGTGCCAGCAACGGACTAGCGGGAGGAGAGACCCAGTACTTC
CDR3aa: CASNGLAGGETQYF

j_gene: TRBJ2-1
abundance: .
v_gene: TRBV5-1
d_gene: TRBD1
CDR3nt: TGCGCCAGCAGCCTCTACCCCCGGACAGGGATTGGGACCGACCCTAGGGATGAGCAGTTCTTC
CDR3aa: CASSLYPRTGIGTDPRDEQFF

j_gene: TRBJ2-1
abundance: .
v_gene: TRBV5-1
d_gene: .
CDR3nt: TGCGCCAGCAGCCTGGACGGTTACAATGAGCAGTTCTTC
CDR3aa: CASSLDGYNEQFF

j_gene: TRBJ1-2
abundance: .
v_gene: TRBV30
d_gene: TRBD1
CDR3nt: TGTGCCTGGGGGACAGGGGGCGATAATGGCTACACCTTC
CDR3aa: CAWGTGGDNGYTF

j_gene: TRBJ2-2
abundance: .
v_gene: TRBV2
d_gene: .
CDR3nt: TGTGCCAGCAGTGAATCTACTAGCACCGGGGAGCTGTTTTTT
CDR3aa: CASSESTSTGELFF

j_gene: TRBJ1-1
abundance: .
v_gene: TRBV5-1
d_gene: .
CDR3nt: TGCGCCAGCAGCTTGGCCGCCTGGAGCACTGAAGCTTTCTTT
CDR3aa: CASSLAAWSTEAFF

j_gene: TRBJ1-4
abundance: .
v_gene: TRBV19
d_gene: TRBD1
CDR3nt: TGTGCCAGTAGTGGGACAGGGGGTTATGAAAAACTGTTTTTT
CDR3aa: CASSGTGGYEKLFF

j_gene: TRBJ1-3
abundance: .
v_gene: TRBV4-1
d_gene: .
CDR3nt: TGCGCCAGCAGCCAACAGCCAGGCTCTGGAAACACCATATATTTT
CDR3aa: CASSQQPGSGNTIYF

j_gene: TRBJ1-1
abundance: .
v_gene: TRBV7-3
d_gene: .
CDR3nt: TGTGCCAGCAGCCCGGATACAGGGAACACTGAAGCTTTCTTT
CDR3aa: CASSPDTGNTEAFF

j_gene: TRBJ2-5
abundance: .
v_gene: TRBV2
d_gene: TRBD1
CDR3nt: TGTGCCAGCCTGGACAGGGGGGAGACCCAGTACTTC
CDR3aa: CASLDRGETQYF

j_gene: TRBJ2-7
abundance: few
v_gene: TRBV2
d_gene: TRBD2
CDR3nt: TGTGCCAGCAGGGGGGGACTAGCGGGAGGTTTTGAGCAGTACTTC
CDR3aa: CASRGGLAGGFEQYF

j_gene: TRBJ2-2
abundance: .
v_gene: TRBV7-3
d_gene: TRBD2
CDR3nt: TGTGCCAGCAGCCCCTCAGCGGGAGGTACTTCCGGGGAGCTGTTTTTT
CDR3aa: CASSPSAGGTSGELFF

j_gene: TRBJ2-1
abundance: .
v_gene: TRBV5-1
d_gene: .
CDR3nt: TGCGCCAGCAGCGAACCAGGGGTTTCAGGGTTCTTC
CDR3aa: CASSEPGVSGFF

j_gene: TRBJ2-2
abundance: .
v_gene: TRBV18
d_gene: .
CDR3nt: TGTGCCAGCTCACCACCGTCGGGGGGCTTGGTCACCGGGGAGCTGTTTTTT
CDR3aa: CASSPPSGGLVTGELFF

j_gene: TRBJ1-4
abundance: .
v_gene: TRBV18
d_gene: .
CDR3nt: TGTGCCAGCTCACCAACGGGCCCCGGGAGAACCAATGAAAAACTGTTTTTT
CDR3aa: CASSPTGPGRTNEKLFF

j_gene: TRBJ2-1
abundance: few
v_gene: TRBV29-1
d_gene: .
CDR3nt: TGCAGCGTCCCCAGGGCCGATCGCCACAATGAGCAGTTCTTC
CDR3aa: CSVPRADRHNEQFF

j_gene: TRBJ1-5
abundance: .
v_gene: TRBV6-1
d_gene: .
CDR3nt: TGTGCCAGCAGTGATGTGGCAGGTGGGCCCCAGCATTTT
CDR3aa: CASSDVAGGPQHF

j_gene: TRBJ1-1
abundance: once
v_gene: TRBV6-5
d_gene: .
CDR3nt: TGTGCCAGCAGTTTCATAGGTGGGGGGTTACGAGCTTTCTTT
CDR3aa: CASSFIGGGLRAFF

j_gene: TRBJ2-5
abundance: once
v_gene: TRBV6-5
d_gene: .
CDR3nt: TGTGCCAGCCCTCACGAGGAAGAGACCCAGTACTTC
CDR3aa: CASPHEEETQYF

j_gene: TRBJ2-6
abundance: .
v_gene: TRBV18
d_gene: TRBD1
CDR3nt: TGTGCCAGCTCACTACAGGGGTCTGGGGCCAACGTCCTGACTTTC
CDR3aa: CASSLQGSGANVLTF

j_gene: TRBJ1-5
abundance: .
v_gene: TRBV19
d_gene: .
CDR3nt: TGTGCCAGTAGTAACACCCGAGGGGGGGGAATCGGGCAGCCCCAGCATTTT
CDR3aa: CASSNTRGGGIGQPQHF

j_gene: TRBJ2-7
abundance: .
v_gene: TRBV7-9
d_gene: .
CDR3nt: TGTGCCAGCAGCTCTGAGGAGACAGGAAGCTCCTACGAGCAGTACTTC
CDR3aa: CASSSEETGSSYEQYF